This TCR beta chain was captured in a study of cytomegalovirus exposure and HLA in healthy donors. Amplification used 60 Vbeta primers and 13 Jbeta primers. The method was immunoSEQ multiplex PCR; TCRdb's version includes in-frame clones alone and lacks a portion of them. Of 100,000 to 150,000 clones in the sample, around 83% are singletons; the top ten hold over 0.9%. The CDR3 covers 15 residues. V dropped 6 bases and J dropped 4 bases, with 18 bases sitting between them. Per germline, CDR1 MNHEY and CDR2 SMNVEV (reference sequence). Study-wide results and limits: A list of about 180 TCR beta chains associated with cytomegalovirus was given.

Concerning this clone: Its target is unknown.

The sample consisted of PBMCs. This TCR came from a human donor in good health. The chain links TRBV27 to TRBJ1-2; D is ambiguous. CDR3 in amino acids: CASRDRGQMAYGYTF. The CDR3 bases are TGTGCCAGCAGGGATCGGGGTCAAATGGCCTATGGCTACACCTTC.